Presented here are 6 T cell receptor beta chains from one specimen sequenced in a study of T-cell memory formation after mild COVID-19. MiXCR, run by TCRdb on the 5' RACE reads, gives a single entry per CDR3 protein. Here the sample spans approximately 300,000 distinct CDR3 sequences, around a sixth being singletons. Source material: PBMCs or a T cell subset sorted from them (not recorded which). The receptor set was obtained from a man aged 18 to 35 who had mild COVID-19 (a few samples of this study predate the infection). Cell type and time point are not known.

The V call is TRBV6-6, the J call TRBJ2-7; D call uncertain. The V gene lost 2 bases and the J gene lost 3 bases, with 8 bases spanning the gap. Looked up from germline, CDR1 is MNHNY and CDR2 is SVGAGI (reference sequence). The CDR3 spans 13 residues. The CDR3 DNA sequence: TGTGCCAGCAGTTACGGCAGGAACTACGAGCAGTACTTC. Protein sequence: CASSYGRNYEQYF.

The CDR3 nucleotides are TGTGCCAGCATCGACGCCGTGGGGGAGGGAGCCTTACGGCCCCAGCATTTT. Its protein is CASIDAVGEGALRPQHF. The chain employs TRBV6-6 and TRBJ1-5, with D tentatively TRBD1 (5 bases). Trimming pared 7 bases from V and 9 bases from J, leaving 28 bases between. The CDR3 loop spans 17 amino acids. Germline CDR1 is MNHNY and CDR2 is SVGAGI (reference sequence).

This clonotype turned up a few times. This rearrangement joins TRBV5-1 to TRBJ2-5, with 10 bases fitting TRBD2. Germline V lookup: CDR1 SGHRS, CDR2 YFSETQ. V lost 4 bases, J lost 2 bases, and 5 bases stayed unmatched. The CDR3 runs to 15 residues. CDR3 region: CASSPGLAAQETQYF. CDR3 DNA: TGCGCCAGCAGCCCCGGACTAGCGGCACAAGAGACCCAGTACTTC.

The rearrangement links TRBV11-2 to TRBJ2-7; 9 bases are a match to TRBD1. Trimming at V came to 3 bases and at J to 7 bases, leaving 10 bases not matched to a gene. The germline CDR1 and CDR2 sequences are SGHAT and FQNNGV. The CDR3 spans 15 residues. CDR3 sequence (DNA): TGTGCCAGCAGCTTCTCGGGGACAGGGCTGGGAGAGCAGTACTTC. Its protein is CASSFSGTGLGEQYF.

The rearrangement joins TRBV6-2 or TRBV6-3 to TRBJ2-1, with 8 nucleotides matching TRBD2. The CDR3 is made up of 14 amino acids. Germline values: CDR1 MNHEY, CDR2 SVGEGT. Trimming removed 5 bases from V and 5 bases from J; junction bases left unmatched: 5. CDR3: CASSGGTSNNEQFF. In DNA, the CDR3 is TGTGCCAGCAGTGGAGGGACTAGTAACAATGAGCAGTTCTTC.

The gene calls are TRBV5-1 and TRBJ2-2; maybe TRBD1 (5 bases). V was trimmed by 4 bases and J by 6 bases, leaving 16 bases between them. This CDR3 comprises 15 residues. In germline, CDR1 is SGHRS, CDR2 YFSETQ. The CDR3 is CASSVGQGTAGELFF. The DNA for the CDR3 is TGCGCCAGCAGCGTGGGCCAGGGTACGGCCGGGGAGCTGTTTTTT.